This T cell receptor beta chain comes out of a study of blood T cells in healthy people across ages. The CDR3 is 13 amino acids. Germline lookup yields CDR1 MNHEY and CDR2 SMNVEV (reference sequence). The study's findings and limits: Greater diversity and more naive CD4+ cells were seen in long-lived donors than in aged donors. A roughly linear fall in TCR beta diversity per million T cells was seen with increasing age. Samples with more naive T cells showed higher observed beta diversity.

Concerning this clonotype itself: What it binds is unknown.

A sample-barcoded 5' primer and a J-beta primer mix were used in a second PCR of about 6 to 12 cycles. TCRdb fed the 5' RACE reads into MiXCR, producing one record per CDR3 protein. The table lists 1.4 million or so distinct CDR3 sequences, about 45% of them singletons. The source is a woman between 18 and 30 years old in good health. The chain is built from TRBV27 and TRBJ2-5; D is possibly TRBD2 (6 bases). The last part of the DNA fits TRBJ2-7 better; the J call may be wrong. Sequencing was performed on blood. The CDR3 nucleotides read TGTGCCAGCAGTGTTGACTCGGGGGACGAGCAGTACTTC. Translation: CASSVDSGDEQYF.